These T cell receptor beta chains were read from a single sample in a study of cytomegalovirus exposure and HLA in healthy donors. The method was immunoSEQ multiplex PCR; TCRdb's version includes in-frame clones alone and lacks a portion of them. Of 150,000 to 200,000 clones in the sample, more than 80% were seen once. Sequenced input: PBMCs. The source is a woman under 30 in good health and CMV-seropositive. The CDR3 runs from the conserved cysteine through the conserved F or W. A D gene is named only where the DNA matches it firmly. A clone size is listed for some rows: how often the clone was seen (once, few, many), or a class if it is expanded.

abundance	d_gene	j_gene	v_gene	CDR3aa	CDR3nt
NA	TRBD1	TRBJ2-2	TRBV5-4	CASSLRGRGGELFF	TGTGCCAGCAGCTTGAGGGGGCGCGGCGGGGAGCTGTTTTTT
NA	TRBD2	TRBJ2-1	TRBV5-6	CASSFSGRKNNEQFF	TGTGCCAGCAGCTTTAGCGGGAGGAAGAACAATGAGCAGTTCTTC
NA	NA	TRBJ1-3	TRBV5-8	CASSLNVGHRGNTIYF	TGTGCCAGCAGCTTGAATGTGGGGCACAGGGGAAACACCATATATTTT
NA	NA	TRBJ2-7	TRBV7-6	CASTLGAGSYEQYF	TGTGCCAGCACCTTGGGGGCTGGGTCCTACGAGCAGTACTTC
NA	NA	TRBJ2-7	TRBV7-6	CASSLVSSRDEQYF	TGTGCCAGCAGCTTAGTATCTTCCCGTGACGAGCAGTACTTC
NA	TRBD1	TRBJ1-6	TRBV5-1	CASSLGGTGDYNSPLHF	TGCGCCAGCAGCTTGGGGGGGACAGGGGACTATAATTCACCCCTCCACTTT
NA	NA	TRBJ2-1	TRBV14	CASSQRGYNEQFF	TGTGCCAGCAGCCAACGGGGATACAATGAGCAGTTCTTC
NA	NA	TRBJ2-1	TRBV9	CASSVGAGDEQFF	TGTGCCAGCAGCGTAGGTGCGGGCGATGAGCAGTTCTTC
NA	NA	TRBJ2-5	TRBV5-1	CASNPFGTQNGETQYF	TGCGCCAGCAACCCCTTCGGGACACAAAATGGGGAGACCCAGTACTTC
NA	TRBD1	TRBJ2-7	TRBV6-5	CASSPDRGPYEQYF	TGTGCCAGCAGTCCCGACAGGGGGCCATACGAGCAGTACTTC
NA	TRBD2	TRBJ2-3	TRBV11-2	CASSSPRNSGRDTQYF	TGTGCCAGCAGCTCCCCCCGTAATAGCGGGAGAGATACGCAGTATTTT
NA	NA	TRBJ1-1	TRBV28	CASTRIPNTEAFF	TGTGCCAGCACCAGGATTCCGAACACTGAAGCTTTCTTT
NA	TRBD1	TRBJ1-2	TRBV7-8	CASSSPTGNGYTF	TGTGCCAGCAGCTCACCGACAGGGAATGGCTACACCTTC
NA	NA	TRBJ2-7	TRBV5-1	CASSLGSKTYEQYF	TGCGCCAGCAGCTTGGGCTCTAAAACCTACGAGCAGTACTTC
NA	NA	TRBJ1-5	TRBV5-1	CASSLDRYQPQHF	TGCGCCAGCAGCTTAGACAGATATCAGCCCCAGCATTTT
NA	TRBD1	TRBJ1-4	TRBV7-2	CASSLDRGFNEKLFF	TGTGCCAGCAGCTTAGACAGGGGGTTTAATGAAAAACTGTTTTTT
NA	NA	TRBJ1-2	TRBV7-9	CASSLGQLIQNYGYTF	TGTGCCAGCAGCTTAGGCCAGTTGATCCAGAACTATGGCTACACCTTC
NA	TRBD1	TRBJ2-3	TRBV7-2	CASSFGPGQGADTQYF	TGTGCCAGCAGTTTCGGTCCGGGACAGGGGGCAGATACGCAGTATTTT
NA	TRBD1	TRBJ1-1	TRBV4-1	CASSQDRGRGATEAFF	TGCGCCAGCAGCCAAGACAGGGGGCGCGGGGCCACTGAAGCTTTCTTT
NA	NA	TRBJ1-1	TRBV11-2	CASRAEGGHLNTEAFF	TGTGCCAGCAGGGCCGAAGGGGGACACTTGAACACTGAAGCTTTCTTT
NA	TRBD2	TRBJ2-2	TRBV5-6	CASSPVALAGGAGELFF	TGTGCCAGCAGCCCCGTGGCACTAGCGGGGGGAGCCGGGGAGCTGTTTTTT
NA	NA	TRBJ2-7	TRBV6-5	CASSYGRQGYEQYF	TGTGCCAGCAGTTACGGCCGGCAGGGCTACGAGCAGTACTTC
NA	TRBD2	TRBJ2-7	TRBV27	CASSSSSGLAYEQYF	TGTGCCAGCAGTTCCTCTTCTGGACTAGCCTACGAGCAGTACTTC
once	NA	TRBJ1-1	TRBV6-5	CASSYSDRGARAFF	TGTGCCAGCAGTTACTCAGATCGGGGGGCGAGGGCTTTCTTT
few	TRBD2	TRBJ2-1	TRBV7-9	CASSFLAESYNEQFF	TGTGCCAGCAGCTTCCTAGCGGAGAGCTACAATGAGCAGTTCTTC
NA	TRBD1	TRBJ2-7	TRBV11-2	CASRLPTEGAFPGEQYF	TGTGCCAGCAGGTTACCTACCGAGGGGGCGTTTCCGGGCGAGCAGTACTTC
NA	NA	TRBJ2-7	TRBV19	CASRMRGTSHEQYF	TGTGCCAGTAGAATGCGAGGCACCTCGCACGAGCAGTACTTC
NA	TRBD2	TRBJ2-3	TRBV28	CASRVGGITDTQYF	TGTGCCAGCAGGGTGGGAGGGATCACAGATACGCAGTATTTT
NA	TRBD1	TRBJ1-2	TRBV6-1	CASSEMGTANYGYTF	TGTGCCAGCAGTGAAATGGGGACAGCTAACTATGGCTACACCTTC
NA	NA	TRBJ2-1	TRBV5-6	CASSLGELVYEQFF	TGTGCCAGCAGCTTGGGAGAACTAGTATATGAGCAGTTCTTC
NA	TRBD1	TRBJ1-2	TRBV19	CASSIWDRDLYGYTF	TGTGCCAGTAGTATTTGGGACAGGGACCTCTATGGCTACACCTTC
NA	NA	TRBJ2-7	TRBV18	CASSLLRQDLYEQYF	TGTGCCAGCTCACTTCTCAGACAGGACCTTTACGAGCAGTACTTC
NA	NA	TRBJ2-7	TRBV7-9	CASSATESSYEQYF	TGTGCCAGCAGCGCGACAGAGAGCTCCTACGAGCAGTACTTC
once	TRBD2	TRBJ2-3	TRBV2	CASSEWGLAGETDTQYF	TGTGCCAGCAGTGAATGGGGACTAGCGGGAGAAACAGATACGCAGTATTTT
NA	TRBD2	TRBJ2-2	TRBV7-2	CASSPVSGRATGELFF	TGTGCCAGCAGCCCGGTCAGCGGGAGGGCCACCGGGGAGCTGTTTTTT
once	TRBD1	TRBJ2-2	TRBV28	CASSFPRGQAGELFF	TGTGCCAGCAGTTTTCCCAGGGGGCAAGCCGGGGAGCTGTTTTTT
NA	NA	TRBJ2-2	TRBV30	CAWRDLRTGELFF	TGTGCCTGGAGGGACTTGAGAACCGGGGAGCTGTTTTTT
NA	TRBD1	TRBJ1-2	TRBV19	CASSKSGTGGYYGYTF	TGTGCCAGTAGTAAATCCGGGACAGGGGGGTACTATGGCTACACCTTC
NA	NA	TRBJ2-7	TRBV27	CASSRQNSYEQYF	TGTGCCAGCAGTAGACAGAATTCCTACGAGCAGTACTTC
NA	NA	TRBJ2-2	TRBV9	CASSAREGEWITGELFF	TGTGCCAGCAGCGCCCGCGAAGGGGAATGGATAACCGGGGAGCTGTTTTTT
NA	NA	TRBJ2-7	TRBV11-2	CASSLDPGTREQYF	TGTGCCAGCAGCTTAGACCCAGGGACTCGAGAGCAGTACTTC
NA	NA	TRBJ2-3	TRBV27	CASSFGGATSFTDTQYF	TGTGCCAGCAGTTTCGGAGGGGCTACCAGCTTTACAGATACGCAGTATTTT
NA	TRBD2	TRBJ2-5	TRBV9	CASSVAAGLAGVETQYF	TGTGCCAGCAGCGTAGCGGCCGGACTAGCGGGAGTAGAGACCCAGTACTTC
NA	NA	TRBJ1-2	TRBV5-1	CASSLLQNYGYTF	TGCGCCAGCAGCTTGTTACAGAACTATGGCTACACCTTC
NA	TRBD1	TRBJ2-3	TRBV5-6	CASSSGGTGTSDTQYF	TGTGCCAGCAGCTCCGGCGGGACAGGAACTTCGGATACGCAGTATTTT